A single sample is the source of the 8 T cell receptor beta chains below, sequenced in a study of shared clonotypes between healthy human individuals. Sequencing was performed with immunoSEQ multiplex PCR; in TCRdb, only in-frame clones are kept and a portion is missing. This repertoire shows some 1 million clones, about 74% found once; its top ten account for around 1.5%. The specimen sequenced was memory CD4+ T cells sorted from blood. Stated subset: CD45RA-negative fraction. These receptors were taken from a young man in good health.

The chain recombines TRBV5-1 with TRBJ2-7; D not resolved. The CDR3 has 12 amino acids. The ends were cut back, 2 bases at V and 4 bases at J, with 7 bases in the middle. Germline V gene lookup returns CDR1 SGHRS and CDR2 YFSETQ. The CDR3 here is CASSFSSYEQYF. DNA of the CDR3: TGCGCCAGCAGCTTCTCCTCATACGAGCAGTACTTC.

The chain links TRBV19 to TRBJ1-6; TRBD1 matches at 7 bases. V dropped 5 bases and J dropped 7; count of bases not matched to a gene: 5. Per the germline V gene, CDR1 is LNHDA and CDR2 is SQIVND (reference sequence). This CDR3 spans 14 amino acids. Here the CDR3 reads CASSAGQQNSPLHF. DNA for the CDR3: TGTGCCAGTAGTGCGGGACAGCAGAATTCACCCCTCCACTTT.

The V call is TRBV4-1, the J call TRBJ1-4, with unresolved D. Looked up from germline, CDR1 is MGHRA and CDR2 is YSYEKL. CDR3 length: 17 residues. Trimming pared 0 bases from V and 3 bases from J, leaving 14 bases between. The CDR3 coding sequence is TGCGCCAGCAGCCAAGAATTTGGCAGGAAGTCTAATGAAAAACTGTTTTTT. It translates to CASSQEFGRKSNEKLFF.

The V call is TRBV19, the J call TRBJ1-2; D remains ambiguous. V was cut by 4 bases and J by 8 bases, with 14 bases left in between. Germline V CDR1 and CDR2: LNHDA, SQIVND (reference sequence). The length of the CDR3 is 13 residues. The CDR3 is CASSTAVLQGYTF. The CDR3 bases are TGTGCCAGTAGTACGGCGGTCCTTCAGGGCTACACCTTC.

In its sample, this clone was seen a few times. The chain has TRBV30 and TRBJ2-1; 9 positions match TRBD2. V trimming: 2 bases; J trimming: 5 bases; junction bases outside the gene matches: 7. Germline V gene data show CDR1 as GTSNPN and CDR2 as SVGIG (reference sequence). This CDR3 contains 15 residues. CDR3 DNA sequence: TGTGCCTGGAGTCCCAGCGGGGGGCCACACAATGAGCAGTTCTTC. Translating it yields CAWSPSGGPHNEQFF.

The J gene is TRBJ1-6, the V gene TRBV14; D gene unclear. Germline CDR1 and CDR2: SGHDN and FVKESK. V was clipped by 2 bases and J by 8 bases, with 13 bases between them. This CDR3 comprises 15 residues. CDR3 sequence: CASSQQAVSDSPLHF. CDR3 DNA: TGTGCCAGCAGCCAACAGGCAGTAAGCGATTCACCCCTCCACTTT.

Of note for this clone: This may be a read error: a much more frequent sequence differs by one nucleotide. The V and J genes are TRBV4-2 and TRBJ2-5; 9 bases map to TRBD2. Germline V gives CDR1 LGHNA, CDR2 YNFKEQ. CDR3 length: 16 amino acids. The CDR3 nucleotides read TGTGCCAGCGGCCAAGAGGGCGGGGGGGCCCGGGAGACCCAGTACTTC. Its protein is CASGQEGGGARETQYF.

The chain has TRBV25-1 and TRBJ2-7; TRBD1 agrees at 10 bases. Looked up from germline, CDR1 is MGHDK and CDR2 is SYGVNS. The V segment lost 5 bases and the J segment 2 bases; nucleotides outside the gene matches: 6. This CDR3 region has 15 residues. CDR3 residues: CASSSPGTGAYEQYF. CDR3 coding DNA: TGTGCCAGCAGTTCCCCCGGGACAGGGGCCTACGAGCAGTACTTC.